Sequencing of this T cell receptor beta chain was carried out in a study of beta chain features in type 1 diabetes. Study outcomes and limitations: Naive, central memory and regulatory TCRB repertoires appeared more similar among patients than healthy donors. PCR might favor shorter templates, but any such skew would affect patients and controls equally. Shorter TCRB CDR3s, moderately but significantly so, marked every one of the four CD4+ subsets in Type 1 diabetes patients.

This clone has more than one count but fewer than ten. No antigen is known for it. This CDR3 is 13 amino acids long. In germline, CDR1 is KGHSH, CDR2 LQKENI. With 0 bases removed from V and 5 bases from J, the gap between germline ends came to 7 bases. Expressed TCRB transcripts were sequenced after all isolated RNA was converted to cDNA. This table comes from immunoSEQ multiplex PCR, and its TCRdb copy is limited to in-frame clones, with some not included. In the table there are a few hundred thousand clones, 11% of which are singletons. The source is a young man with type 1 diabetes. Material: naive CD4+ T cells from blood. The chain employs TRBV18 and TRBJ1-1; TRBD1 is a possible D gene (5 bases). This chain's CDR3 is CASSPPGLTEAFF. The CDR3 coding sequence is TGTGCCAGCTCACCACCGGGGCTGACTGAAGCTTTCTTT.